Sequencing of this T cell receptor (beta chain) was carried out in a study of cytomegalovirus exposure and HLA in healthy donors. The CDR3 length is 15 residues. J was trimmed by 2 bases and V by 3 bases; bases with no gene match: 8. The germline V gene has CDR1 SQVTM and CDR2 ANQGSEA. The PCR made use of 60 Vbeta and 13 Jbeta primers. Measured with immunoSEQ multiplex PCR; TCRdb has only the in-frame clones, and not every one. The table records 110,000 to 150,000 clones, roughly 65% of them present only once. The TCR comes from a woman aged 25 to 45 in good health and CMV-seronegative. Sequencing was performed on PBMCs. The chain couples TRBV29-1 to TRBJ2-3, with 7 bases that match TRBD2. CDR3 in amino acids: CSVEREPRNTDTQYF. The CDR3 DNA follows: TGCAGCGTTGAGCGGGAGCCGAGGAACACAGATACGCAGTATTTT.